The rows below give T cell receptor beta chains drawn from one sample of a study of blood T cell repertoires in COVID-19. Produced via immunoSEQ multiplex PCR; TCRdb's table is partial and in-frame only. Here the sample spans about 54,000 clones, around 93% being singletons. The source material was peripheral blood. The receptors shown here come from an older woman with active or convalescent COVID-19. CDR3s include the opening cysteine and the closing phenylalanine or tryptophan. The D gene is left open where the match is weak. Only some rows state a clone size, as once, few, many or a class for expanded clones.

j_call cdr3_length clone_size v_call d_call cdr3_aa cdr3_nt
TRBJ2-3 14 - TRBV3-1/TRBV3-2 - CASSQAPSTDTQYF TGTGCCAGCAGCCAAGCTCCTAGCACAGATACGCAGTATTTT
TRBJ2-5 15 - TRBV30 - CAWSDSPGPQETQYF TGTGCCTGGAGTGATAGTCCTGGGCCTCAAGAGACCCAGTACTTC
TRBJ1-2 15 - TRBV6-5 TRBD1 CASSVYHTGGQGYTF TGTGCCAGCAGCGTTTATCACACAGGGGGCCAAGGCTACACCTTC
TRBJ1-2 12 few TRBV30 TRBD1 CAWREGARGYTF TGTGCCTGGAGGGAGGGGGCTAGGGGCTACACCTTC
TRBJ2-3 13 once TRBV28 - CASRRGETDTQYF TGTGCCAGCCGCAGGGGGGAGACAGATACGCAGTATTTT
TRBJ2-5 15 - TRBV9 TRBD1 CASSVTGEYEETQYF TGTGCCAGCAGCGTAACAGGGGAGTATGAAGAGACCCAGTACTTC
TRBJ1-4 16 - TRBV4-3 TRBD1 CASSQTPQGGGEKLFF TGCGCCAGCAGCCAAACACCGCAGGGGGGTGGAGAAAAACTGTTTTTT
TRBJ1-3 14 - TRBV6-6 TRBD1 CASSYDRDGDTIYF TGTGCCAGCAGTTACGACAGGGACGGAGACACCATATATTTT
TRBJ2-3 14 - TRBV5-1 - CASNLLHAADTQYF TGCGCCAGCAACCTACTTCACGCCGCAGATACGCAGTATTTT
TRBJ1-3 16 - TRBV9 - CASSVSPGVTGNTIYF TGTGCCAGCAGCGTATCCCCAGGGGTAACTGGAAACACCATATATTTT
TRBJ1-5 15 - TRBV10-3 - CAINNGENSNQPQHF TGTGCCATCAACAATGGGGAGAATAGCAATCAGCCCCAGCATTTT
TRBJ1-2 14 - TRBV28 TRBD1 CASTQDRGRHGYTF TGTGCCAGCACCCAAGACAGGGGGCGGCATGGCTACACCTTC
TRBJ1-5 14 - TRBV6-5 - CASSYSGGNQPQHF TGTGCCAGCAGTTACTCAGGGGGCAATCAGCCCCAGCATTTT
TRBJ1-6 16 few TRBV7-9 - CASSPPAPSDYSPLHF TGTGCCAGCAGCCCGCCCGCGCCGAGCGATTACTCACCCCTCCACTTT
TRBJ2-2 18 - TRBV4-2 - CASSQDLGSVANTGELFF TGTGCCAGCAGCCAAGATCTGGGGAGTGTCGCGAACACCGGGGAGCTGTTTTTT
TRBJ2-2 16 - TRBV19 TRBD2 CASTSRGGMATGELFF TGTGCCAGTACCTCCCGGGGGGGGATGGCCACCGGGGAGCTGTTTTTT
TRBJ2-7 14 - TRBV10-2 - CASSVTRLSYEQYF TGCGCCAGCAGTGTGACTAGGCTCTCCTACGAGCAGTACTTC
TRBJ2-5 13 - TRBV27 TRBD1 CASRQQGRETQYF TGTGCCAGCAGACAACAGGGGAGAGAGACCCAGTACTTC
TRBJ1-2 11 - TRBV20-1 TRBD1 CSAGDRVGYTF TGCAGTGCAGGGGACAGGGTTGGCTACACCTTC
TRBJ2-3 13 - TRBV10-3 - CASKTGFTDTQYF TGTGCCTCGAAAACAGGGTTCACAGATACGCAGTATTTT
TRBJ1-5 15 - TRBV7-3 - CASSPGSNSNQPQHF TGTGCCAGCAGCCCGGGATCCAATAGCAATCAGCCCCAGCATTTT
TRBJ1-5 15 - TRBV27 TRBD1 CATAPGQGSNQPQHF TGTGCCACCGCTCCGGGACAGGGCAGCAATCAGCCCCAGCATTTT
TRBJ2-6 14 - TRBV30 TRBD1 CAWYRGPGANVLTF TGTGCCTGGTACAGGGGGCCTGGGGCCAACGTCCTGACTTTC
TRBJ1-6 15 - TRBV6-6 - CASSLSTSYNSPLHF TGTGCCAGCAGTTTGAGCACCTCCTATAATTCACCCCTCCACTTT
TRBJ1-2 15 - TRBV28 TRBD1 CASSLHRGWNYGYTF TGTGCCAGCAGTTTACACAGGGGATGGAACTATGGCTACACCTTC
TRBJ1-1 12 - TRBV12-3/TRBV12-4 - CASAAQVREAFF TGTGCCAGCGCCGCCCAGGTCCGGGAAGCTTTCTTT
TRBJ1-2 13 - TRBV28 - CASSLQGSRGYTF TGTGCCAGCAGTTTACAGGGAAGTAGGGGCTACACCTTC
TRBJ1-5 14 - TRBV10-3 - CATAAGGLGQPQHF TGTGCCACAGCAGCGGGGGGGCTTGGTCAGCCCCAGCATTTT
TRBJ1-5 12 few TRBV12-3/TRBV12-4 TRBD1 CASRDRVQPQHF TGTGCCAGCAGGGACAGGGTTCAGCCCCAGCATTTT
TRBJ2-5 13 - TRBV19 - CASKLGAGETQYF TGTGCCAGTAAACTGGGGGCGGGAGAGACCCAGTACTTC
TRBJ1-5 14 - TRBV5-1 - CASSLTGNNQPQHF TGCGCCAGCAGCTTGACAGGAAATAACCAGCCCCAGCATTTT
TRBJ2-3 13 once TRBV12-3/TRBV12-4 - CASISGTSDTQYF TGTGCCAGCATTTCGGGGACATCAGATACGCAGTATTTT